Presented here are 12 T cell receptor beta chains from one specimen sequenced in a study of blood T cell repertoires in COVID-19. TCRdb's copy holds only in-frame clones and misses some; the assay was immunoSEQ multiplex PCR. The sample lists over 80,000 clones; 65% to 85% were seen once. Input material: peripheral blood. Receptor source: a woman aged 55 to 70 with acute or convalescent COVID-19.

The chain carries TRBV19 and TRBJ1-2; D unresolved. The CDR3 has 17 residues. V dropped 7 bases and J dropped 3 bases, with 24 bases sitting between them. Looked up from germline, CDR1 is LNHDA and CDR2 is SQIVND (reference sequence). CDR3: CASTPTRTFSSDYGYTF. The DNA of the CDR3 is TGTGCCAGTACCCCTACAAGGACTTTCTCGTCTGACTATGGCTACACCTTC.

Written as DNA, the CDR3 is TGTGCCAGCAGTTCTCCAGGGGCTTTGGGTCATAGTGGCTACACCTTC. Its translation: CASSSPGALGHSGYTF. The chain uses TRBV28 and TRBJ1-2; tentatively, D is TRBD1 (6 bases). Trimming took off 4 bases at V and 7 bases at J, with 22 bases between the two ends. The germline V gene encodes CDR1 MDHEN and CDR2 SYDVKM. CDR3 length: 16 amino acids.

The chain has TRBV6-5 and TRBJ1-2; 9 bases map to TRBD1. Losses at the gene ends were 5 bases for V and 4 bases for J; bases not matched to a gene: 5. Germline V gene data show CDR1 as MNHEY and CDR2 as SVGAGI. This CDR3 has 14 amino acids. The CDR3 reads CASSRTGVVYGYTF. The DNA of the CDR3 is TGTGCCAGCAGTAGGACAGGGGTCGTCTATGGCTACACCTTC.

V usage is TRBV5-4 and J usage is TRBJ2-1; a weak D match, TRBD1 (6 bases). Germline CDR1 is SGHNT and CDR2 is YYREEE (reference sequence). This CDR3 contains 16 residues. Trimming took off 3 bases at V and 0 bases at J, with 13 bases between the two ends. The CDR3 sequence is CASSSNRAPSYNEQFF. Here the CDR3 DNA reads TGTGCCAGCAGCTCCAACAGGGCACCCTCCTACAATGAGCAGTTCTTC.

The rearrangement links TRBV15 to TRBJ1-2; D remains unclear. CDR3 length: 14 residues. V lost 1 base to trimming and J lost 7 bases, with 13 bases between them. CDR1 and CDR2 (germline): LNHNV, YYDKDF (reference sequence). CDR3 in amino acids: CATSRGNVAGGYTF. CDR3 DNA sequence: TGTGCCACCAGCAGAGGAAACGTAGCGGGTGGCTACACCTTC.

This rearrangement joins TRBV6-5 to TRBJ2-7; D is perhaps TRBD2 (6 bases). V was cut by 6 bases and J by 2 bases, with 14 bases left in between. Germline V gene sequence: CDR1 MNHEY, CDR2 SVGAGI. The CDR3 spans 14 residues. CDR3 residues: CASSGGVLTYEQYF. As DNA, the CDR3 is TGTGCCAGCAGCGGAGGGGTCCTAACCTACGAGCAGTACTTC.

The chain employs TRBV28 and TRBJ1-4; TRBD1 matches at 7 bases. Germline CDR1 is MDHEN and CDR2 is SYDVKM. The CDR3 is 14 residues long. The trim removed 5 bases at V and 3 bases at J, leaving 3 bases unmatched. The CDR3 protein is CASSETGPNEKLFF. The CDR3 region has the DNA TGTGCCAGCAGTGAGACAGGGCCTAATGAAAAACTGTTTTTT. Filled out from reference TRBV28 and TRBJ1-4, the complete variable domain reads DVKVTQSSRYLVKRTGEKVFLECVQDMDHENMFWYRQDPGLGLRLIYFSYDVKMKEKGDIPEGYSVSREKKERFSLILESASTNQTSMYLCASSETGPNEKLFFGSGTQLSVL.

The V call is TRBV5-4, the J call TRBJ2-2; 11 positions agree with TRBD2. The CDR3 runs to 19 residues. V shed 4 bases, J shed 0 bases, and the junction held 11 bases outside the gene matches. Germline CDR1 reads SGHNT; CDR2 reads YYREEE (reference sequence). CDR3 sequence reads: CASSPGVSGRVTNTGELFF. For the CDR3, the DNA is TGTGCCAGCAGCCCGGGCGTTAGCGGGAGGGTAACGAACACCGGGGAGCTGTTTTTT. The full variable domain, its missing parts supplied by reference TRBV5-4 and TRBJ2-2, is ETGVTQSPTHLIKTRGQQVTLRCSSQSGHNTVSWYQQALGQGPQFIFQYYREEENGRGNFPPRFSGLQFPNYSSELNVNALELDDSALYLCASSPGVSGRVTNTGELFFGEGSRLTVL.

The chain employs TRBV9 and TRBJ1-1; TRBD1 matches at 10 bases. The CDR3 loop spans 17 amino acids. V gave up 4 bases and J gave up 4 bases; unmatched junction bases: 13. Germline V lookup: CDR1 SGDLS, CDR2 YYNGEE. CDR3 sequence (DNA): TGTGCCAGCAGCCCTCGGTCGCCCTGGACAGGGGGCACTGAAGCTTTCTTT. Translating it yields CASSPRSPWTGGTEAFF.

The rearrangement links TRBV19 to TRBJ1-2, with 7 bases lining up with TRBD1. The V gene's germline CDR1 is LNHDA and CDR2 SQIVND (reference sequence). V was pared by 6 bases and J by 3 bases, with 10 bases of the junction left unmatched. The CDR3 has 15 amino acids. This CDR3 is CASSQTGIGDYGYTF. CDR3 coding DNA: TGTGCCAGTAGCCAGACAGGGATAGGTGACTATGGCTACACCTTC.

This chain links TRBV6-5 with TRBJ1-2; no clear D gene. There are 13 residues in the CDR3. V lost 2 bases, J lost 2 bases, and 6 bases lay in between. Germline V gives CDR1 MNHEY, CDR2 SVGAGI. The CDR3 reads CASSYDENYGYTF. The CDR3 DNA follows: TGTGCCAGCAGTTACGATGAGAACTATGGCTACACCTTC.

This chain joins TRBV28 and TRBJ2-3, with D tentatively TRBD2 (6 bases). The germline V and J ends were trimmed by 5 bases and 2 bases, with 14 bases remaining between them. CDR1 and CDR2 (germline): MDHEN, SYDVKM. The length of the CDR3 is 15 residues. The CDR3 sequence is CASSPPGESTDTQYF. CDR3 in DNA: TGTGCCAGCAGTCCGCCGGGGGAATCCACAGATACGCAGTATTTT.